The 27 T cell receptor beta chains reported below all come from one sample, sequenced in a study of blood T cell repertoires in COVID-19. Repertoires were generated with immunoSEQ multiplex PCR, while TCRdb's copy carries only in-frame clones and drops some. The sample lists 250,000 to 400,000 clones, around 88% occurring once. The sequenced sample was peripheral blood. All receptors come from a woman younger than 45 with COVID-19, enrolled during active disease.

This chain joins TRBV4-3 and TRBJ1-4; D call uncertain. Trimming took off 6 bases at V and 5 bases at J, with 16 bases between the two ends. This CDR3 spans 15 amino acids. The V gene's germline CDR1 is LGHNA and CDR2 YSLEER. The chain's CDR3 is CASSLTTGSNEKLFF. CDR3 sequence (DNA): TGCGCCAGCAGTCTCACGACGGGGTCCAATGAAAAACTGTTTTTT.

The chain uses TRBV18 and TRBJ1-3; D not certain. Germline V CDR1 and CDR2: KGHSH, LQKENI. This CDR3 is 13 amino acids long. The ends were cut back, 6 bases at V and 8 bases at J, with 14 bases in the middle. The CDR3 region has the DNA TGTGCCAGCTCCCCCTCACGAGGAGACACCATATATTTT. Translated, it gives CASSPSRGDTIYF.

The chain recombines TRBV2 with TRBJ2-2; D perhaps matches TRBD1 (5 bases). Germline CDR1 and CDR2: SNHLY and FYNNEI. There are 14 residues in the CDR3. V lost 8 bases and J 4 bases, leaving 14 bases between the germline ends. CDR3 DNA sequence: TGTGCCAGCCTAGGACAACTCTTCACCGGGGAGCTGTTTTTT. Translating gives CASLGQLFTGELFF.

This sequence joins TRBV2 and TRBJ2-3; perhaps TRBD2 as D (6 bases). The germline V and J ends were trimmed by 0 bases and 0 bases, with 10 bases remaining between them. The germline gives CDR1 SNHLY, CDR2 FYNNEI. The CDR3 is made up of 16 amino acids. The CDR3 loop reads CASSEARGSSTDTQYF. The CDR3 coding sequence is TGTGCCAGCAGTGAAGCGCGGGGTAGTAGCACAGATACGCAGTATTTT. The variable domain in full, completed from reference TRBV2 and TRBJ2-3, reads EPEVTQTPSHQVTQMGQEVILRCVPISNHLYFYWYRQILGQKVEFLVSFYNNEISEKSEIFDDQFSVERPDGSNFTLKIRSTKLEDSAMYFCASSEARGSSTDTQYFGPGTRLTVL.

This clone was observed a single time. The CDR3 here is CASSLRGGRRNTIYF. CDR3 DNA sequence: TGTGCCAGCAGCTTGAGGGGAGGTCGTAGAAACACCATATATTTT. The chain combines TRBV5-4 with TRBJ1-3; the D gene is possibly TRBD1 (5 bases). V lost 1 base and J lost 5, with 13 bases in between. In germline, CDR1 is SGHNT, CDR2 YYREEE (reference sequence). The CDR3 loop spans 15 amino acids.

The CDR3 nucleotides read TGTGCCAGCAGTTTATACTGGGACAGCTCCACAGATACGCAGTATTTT. Translation: CASSLYWDSSTDTQYF. This chain connects TRBV27 to TRBJ2-3; 7 positions match TRBD1. V trimming: 1 base; J trimming: 2 bases; junction bases outside the gene matches: 6. Germline loops: CDR1 MNHEY, CDR2 SMNVEV (reference sequence). This CDR3 has 16 residues.

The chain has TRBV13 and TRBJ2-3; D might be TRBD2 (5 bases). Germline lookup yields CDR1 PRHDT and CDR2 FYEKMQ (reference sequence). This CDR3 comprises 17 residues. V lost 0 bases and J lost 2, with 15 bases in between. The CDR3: CASSLGPPSGVTDTQYF. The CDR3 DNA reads TGTGCCAGCAGCTTAGGGCCCCCGAGCGGCGTCACAGATACGCAGTATTTT.

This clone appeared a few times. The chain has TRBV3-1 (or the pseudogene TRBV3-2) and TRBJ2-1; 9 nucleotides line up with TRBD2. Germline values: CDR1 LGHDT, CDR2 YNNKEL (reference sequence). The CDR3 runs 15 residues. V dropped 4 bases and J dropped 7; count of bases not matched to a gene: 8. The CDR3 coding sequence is TGTGCCAGCAGCCCCACGGGTAGCGGGGGTAATGAGCAGTTCTTC. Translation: CASSPTGSGGNEQFF.

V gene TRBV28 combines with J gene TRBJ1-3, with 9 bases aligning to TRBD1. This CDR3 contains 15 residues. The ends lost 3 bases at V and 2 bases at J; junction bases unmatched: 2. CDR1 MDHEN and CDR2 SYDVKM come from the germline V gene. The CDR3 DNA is TGTGCCAGCAGTTTCCGGACAGGGGCTGGAAACACCATATATTTT. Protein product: CASSFRTGAGNTIYF. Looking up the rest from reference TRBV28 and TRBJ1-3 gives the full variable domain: DVKVTQSSRYLVKRTGEKVFLECVQDMDHENMFWYRQDPGLGLRLIYFSYDVKMKEKGDIPEGYSVSREKKERFSLILESASTNQTSMYLCASSFRTGAGNTIYFGEGSWLTVV.

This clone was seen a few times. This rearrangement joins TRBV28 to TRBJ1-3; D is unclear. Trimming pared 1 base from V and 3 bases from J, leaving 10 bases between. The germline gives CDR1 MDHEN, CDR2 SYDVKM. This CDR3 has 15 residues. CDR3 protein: CASSLLAGDGNTIYF. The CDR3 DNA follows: TGTGCCAGCAGTTTATTGGCCGGGGATGGAAACACCATATATTTT.

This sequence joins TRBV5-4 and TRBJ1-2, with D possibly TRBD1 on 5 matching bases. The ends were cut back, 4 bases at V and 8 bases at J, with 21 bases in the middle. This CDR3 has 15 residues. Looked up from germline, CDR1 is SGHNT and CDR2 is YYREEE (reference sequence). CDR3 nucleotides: TGTGCCAGCAGCGGAGGAGGGACTGGTCTATTCGGCTACACCTTC. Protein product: CASSGGGTGLFGYTF.

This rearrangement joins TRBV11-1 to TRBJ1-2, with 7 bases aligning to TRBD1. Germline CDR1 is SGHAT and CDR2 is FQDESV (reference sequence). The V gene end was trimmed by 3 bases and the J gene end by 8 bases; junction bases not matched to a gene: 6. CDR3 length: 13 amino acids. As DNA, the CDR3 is TGTGCCAGCAGCTTGATGACAGGGCCCGGCTACACCTTC. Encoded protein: CASSLMTGPGYTF. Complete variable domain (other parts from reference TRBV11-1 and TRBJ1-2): EAEVAQSPRYKITEKSQAVAFWCDPISGHATLYWYRQILGQGPELLVQFQDESVVDDSQLPKDRFSAERLKGVDSTLKIQPAELGDSAMYLCASSLMTGPGYTFGSGTRLTVV.

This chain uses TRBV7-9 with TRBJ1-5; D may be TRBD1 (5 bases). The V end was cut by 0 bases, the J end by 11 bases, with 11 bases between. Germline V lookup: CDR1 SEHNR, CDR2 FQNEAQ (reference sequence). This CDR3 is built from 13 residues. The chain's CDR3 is CASSLAGAASQHF. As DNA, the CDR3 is TGTGCCAGCAGCTTAGCAGGGGCCGCGTCCCAGCATTTT.

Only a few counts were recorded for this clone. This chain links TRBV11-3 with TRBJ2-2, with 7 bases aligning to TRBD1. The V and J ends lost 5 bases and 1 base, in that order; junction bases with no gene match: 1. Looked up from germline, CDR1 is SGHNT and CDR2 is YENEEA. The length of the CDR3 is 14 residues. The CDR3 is CASSRDRNTGELFF. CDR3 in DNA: TGTGCCAGCAGCCGGGACAGGAACACCGGGGAGCTGTTTTTT.

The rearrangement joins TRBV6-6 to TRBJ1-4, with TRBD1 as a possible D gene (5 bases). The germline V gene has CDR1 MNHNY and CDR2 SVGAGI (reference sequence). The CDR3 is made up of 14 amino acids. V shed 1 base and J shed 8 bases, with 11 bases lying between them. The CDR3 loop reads CASSYWGEHEKLFF. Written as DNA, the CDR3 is TGTGCCAGCAGTTACTGGGGGGAGCACGAAAAACTGTTTTTT.

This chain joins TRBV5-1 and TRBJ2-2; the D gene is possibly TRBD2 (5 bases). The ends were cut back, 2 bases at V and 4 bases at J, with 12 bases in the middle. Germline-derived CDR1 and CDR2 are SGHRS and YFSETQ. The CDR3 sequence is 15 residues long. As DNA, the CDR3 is TGCGCCAGCAGCTTCGGACTTTCGTCCACCGGGGAGCTGTTTTTT. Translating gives CASSFGLSSTGELFF.

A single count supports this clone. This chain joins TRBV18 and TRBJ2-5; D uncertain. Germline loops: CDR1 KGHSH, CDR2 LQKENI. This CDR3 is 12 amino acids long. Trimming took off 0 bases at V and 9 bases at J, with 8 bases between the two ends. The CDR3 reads CASSPPGAAQYF. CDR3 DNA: TGTGCCAGCTCACCACCGGGTGCGGCCCAGTACTTC.

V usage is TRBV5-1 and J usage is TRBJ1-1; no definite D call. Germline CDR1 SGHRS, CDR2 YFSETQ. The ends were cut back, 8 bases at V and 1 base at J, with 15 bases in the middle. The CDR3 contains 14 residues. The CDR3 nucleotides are TGCGCCAGTTCTCGCGCCGGGGAGAACACTGAAGCTTTCTTT. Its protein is CASSRAGENTEAFF.

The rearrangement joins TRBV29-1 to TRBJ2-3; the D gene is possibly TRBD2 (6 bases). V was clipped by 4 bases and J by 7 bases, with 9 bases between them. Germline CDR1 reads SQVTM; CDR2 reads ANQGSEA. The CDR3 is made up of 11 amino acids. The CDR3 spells CSVGGGYTQYF. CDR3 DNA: TGCAGCGTTGGTGGGGGGTATACGCAGTATTTT.

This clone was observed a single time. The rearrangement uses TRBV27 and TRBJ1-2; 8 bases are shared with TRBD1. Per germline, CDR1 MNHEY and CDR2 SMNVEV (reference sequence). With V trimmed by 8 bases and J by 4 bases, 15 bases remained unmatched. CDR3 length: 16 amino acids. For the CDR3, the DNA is TGTGCCAGCTCTCGGACTGGACAGGGAGGTGGCTATGGCTACACCTTC. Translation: CASSRTGQGGGYGYTF.

CDR3 nucleotides: TGCGCCAGCAGCCGCAACAGGGCAGAGACCCAGTACTTC. As protein: CASSRNRAETQYF. The J gene is TRBJ2-5, the V gene TRBV4-3; TRBD1 is a possible D gene (6 bases). Germline V gene sequence: CDR1 LGHNA, CDR2 YSLEER. The CDR3 totals 13 residues. With 4 bases removed from V and 4 bases from J, the gap between germline ends came to 10 bases.

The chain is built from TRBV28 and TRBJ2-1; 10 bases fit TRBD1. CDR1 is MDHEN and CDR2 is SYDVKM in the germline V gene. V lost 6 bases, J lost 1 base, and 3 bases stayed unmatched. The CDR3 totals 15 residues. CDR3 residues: CASRRQGASYNEQFF. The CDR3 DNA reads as TGTGCCAGCAGGAGACAGGGGGCATCCTACAATGAGCAGTTCTTC.

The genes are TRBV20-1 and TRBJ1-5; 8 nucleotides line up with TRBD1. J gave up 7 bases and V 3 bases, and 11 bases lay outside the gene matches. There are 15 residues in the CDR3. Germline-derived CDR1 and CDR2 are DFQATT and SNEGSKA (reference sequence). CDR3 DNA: TGCAGTGCTAGTATCAGGGGGCGCGAGGTCCAGCCCCAGCATTTT. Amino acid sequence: CSASIRGREVQPQHF.

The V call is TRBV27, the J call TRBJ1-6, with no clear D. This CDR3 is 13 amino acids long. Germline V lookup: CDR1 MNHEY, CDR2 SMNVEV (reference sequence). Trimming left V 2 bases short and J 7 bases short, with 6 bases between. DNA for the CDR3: TGTGCCAGCAGTTTAACTGAGAATTCACCCCTCCACTTT. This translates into CASSLTENSPLHF.

The CDR3 is CASSLAGTSGYGELFF. As DNA, the CDR3 is TGCGCCAGCAGCTTGGCCGGGACTAGCGGATACGGGGAGCTGTTTTTT. The chain uses TRBV5-1 and TRBJ2-2; 11 bases fit TRBD2. The CDR3 sequence is 16 residues long. Germline V gene lookup returns CDR1 SGHRS and CDR2 YFSETQ. The V gene end was trimmed by 0 bases and the J gene end by 7 bases; junction bases not matched to a gene: 5.

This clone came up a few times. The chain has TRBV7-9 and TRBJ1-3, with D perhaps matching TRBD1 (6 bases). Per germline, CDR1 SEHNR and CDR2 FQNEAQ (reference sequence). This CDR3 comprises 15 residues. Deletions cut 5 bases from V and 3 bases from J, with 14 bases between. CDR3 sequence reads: CASSLQGVGGNTIYF. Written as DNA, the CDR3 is TGTGCCAGCAGCCTACAGGGAGTTGGTGGAAACACCATATATTTT.

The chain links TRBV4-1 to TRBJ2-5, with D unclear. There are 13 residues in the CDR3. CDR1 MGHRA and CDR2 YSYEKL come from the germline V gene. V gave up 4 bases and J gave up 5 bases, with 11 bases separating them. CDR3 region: CASSLGFRETQYF. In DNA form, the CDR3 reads TGCGCCAGCAGCCTCGGGTTTCGGGAGACCCAGTACTTC.